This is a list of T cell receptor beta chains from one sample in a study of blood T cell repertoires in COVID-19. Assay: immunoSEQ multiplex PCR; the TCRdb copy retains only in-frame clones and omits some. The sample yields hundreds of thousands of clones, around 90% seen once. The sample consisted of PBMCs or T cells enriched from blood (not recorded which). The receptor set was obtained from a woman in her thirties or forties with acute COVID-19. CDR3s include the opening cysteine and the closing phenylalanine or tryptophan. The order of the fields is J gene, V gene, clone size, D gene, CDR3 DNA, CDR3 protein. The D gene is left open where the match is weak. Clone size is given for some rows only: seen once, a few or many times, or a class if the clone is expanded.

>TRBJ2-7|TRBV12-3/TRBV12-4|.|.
TGTGCCAGCACCGACACTTACTCCTACGAGCAGTACTTC
CASTDTYSYEQYF
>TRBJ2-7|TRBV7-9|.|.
TGTGCCAGCAGCCGGCAGGACTTAAGGGAGCAGTACTTC
CASSRQDLREQYF
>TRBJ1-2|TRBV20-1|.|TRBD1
TGCAGTGCTAGTGGGACAGGGGTTAACTATGGCTACACCTTC
CSASGTGVNYGYTF
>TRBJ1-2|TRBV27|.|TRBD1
TGTGCCAGCAGTCGAGACAGGGGATATGGCTACACCTTC
CASSRDRGYGYTF
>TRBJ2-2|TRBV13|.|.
TGTGCCAGCAGCTTAGACGTTTCGGGCACCGGGGAGCTGTTTTTT
CASSLDVSGTGELFF
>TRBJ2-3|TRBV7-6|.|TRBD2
TGTGCCAGCAGCCCCCCTCGGAAGCGGGAATCCCCCACAGATACGCAGTATTTT
CASSPPRKRESPTDTQYF
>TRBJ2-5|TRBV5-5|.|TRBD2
TGTGCCAGCAGCGAACAGCGGGGGGGCCTCGGGGAGACCCAGTACTTC
CASSEQRGGLGETQYF
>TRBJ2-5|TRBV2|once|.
TGTGCCAGCAGTGATTATACAGGGCAAGAGACCCAGTACTTC
CASSDYTGQETQYF
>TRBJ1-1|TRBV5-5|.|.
TGTGCCAGCAGCTTGACAGGGTTACAGAACACTGAAGCTTTCTTT
CASSLTGLQNTEAFF
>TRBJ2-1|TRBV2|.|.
TGTGCCAGCACCGAATCGGGTGAGCAGTTCTTC
CASTESGEQFF
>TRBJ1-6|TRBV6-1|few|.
TGTGCCAGCAGTGATTCGGGGTACAAACCCCTCCACTTT
CASSDSGYKPLHF
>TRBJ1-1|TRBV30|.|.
TGTGCCTGGGTGGCGGGGCACACTGAAGCTTTCTTT
CAWVAGHTEAFF
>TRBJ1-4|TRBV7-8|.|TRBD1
TGTGCCAGCAGCATGTTTCCAGGGGGAAGTAATGAAAAACTGTTTTTT
CASSMFPGGSNEKLFF
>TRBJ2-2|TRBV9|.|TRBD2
TGTGCCAGCAGCGCGCGGGGGGGCGACACCGGGGAGCTGTTTTTT
CASSARGGDTGELFF
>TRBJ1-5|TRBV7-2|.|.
TGTGCCAGCAGCTTAGTTTGGGGGGGCAATCAGCCCCAGCATTTT
CASSLVWGGNQPQHF
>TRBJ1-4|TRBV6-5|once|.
TGTGCCAGCAGGACAGGCTCTAATGAAAAACTGTTTTTT
CASRTGSNEKLFF
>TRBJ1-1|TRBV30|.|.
TGTGCCTCCTGGGACACTACCGGCACTGAAGCTTTCTTT
CASWDTTGTEAFF
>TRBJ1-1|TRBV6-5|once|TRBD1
TGTGCCGGTCACGGACAGGGAGGGACTGAAGCTTTCTTT
CAGHGQGGTEAFF
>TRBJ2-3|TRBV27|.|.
TGTGCCAGCAGTTTTTCTGGGGCCACGGATACGCAGTATTTT
CASSFSGATDTQYF
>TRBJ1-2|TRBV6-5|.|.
TGTGCCAGCAGCCCCAAACCGGACAGCGCGTATGGCTACACCTTC
CASSPKPDSAYGYTF
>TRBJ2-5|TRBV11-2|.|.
TGTGCCAGCAGCTTAATGGGGGGTGTCGGGGAGACCCAGTACTTC
CASSLMGGVGETQYF
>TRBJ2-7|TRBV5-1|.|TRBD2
TGCGCCAGCAGCGATAAAGCGGGGTACTCCTACGAGCAGTACTTC
CASSDKAGYSYEQYF
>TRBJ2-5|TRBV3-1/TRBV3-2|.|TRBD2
TGTGCCAGCAGCCTAGGCACTAGCGTCCCTACCCAGTACTTC
CASSLGTSVPTQYF
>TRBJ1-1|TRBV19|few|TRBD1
TGTGCCAGTAGTATCAACAGGGGGAACACTGAAGCTTTCTTT
CASSINRGNTEAFF
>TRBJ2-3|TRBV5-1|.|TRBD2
TGCGCCAGCAGAACTAGCGGGGGGGCAGATACGCAGTATTTT
CASRTSGGADTQYF
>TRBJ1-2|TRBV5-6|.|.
TGTGCCAGCAGCTTGGTCACCAAACAGGGTCGAGGTAGTGGCTACACCTTC
CASSLVTKQGRGSGYTF
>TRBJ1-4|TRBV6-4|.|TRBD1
TGTGCCAGCAGTGACCGGCGAGCGACAGGGATCGGGCTTAATGAAAAACTGTTTTTT
CASSDRRATGIGLNEKLFF
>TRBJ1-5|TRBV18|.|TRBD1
TGTGCCAGCTCACCCTCGACAGGGGCGTTCAATCAGCCCCAGCATTTT
CASSPSTGAFNQPQHF
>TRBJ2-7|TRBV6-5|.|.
TGTGCCAGCAGTTACTCGAACGGGGTCTTCTCCGAGCAGTACTTC
CASSYSNGVFSEQYF
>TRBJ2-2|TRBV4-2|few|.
TGTGCCAGCAGCCAAGCCGACTCGCACACCGGGGAGCTGTTTTTT
CASSQADSHTGELFF
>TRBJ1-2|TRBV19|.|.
TGTGCCAGTAGTTGGGCAGCGACAGACCCAGCCCTCCTTTTC
CASSWAATDPALLF
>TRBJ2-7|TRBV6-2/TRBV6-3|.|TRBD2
TGTGCCAGCAGTTCGGGGGGCTACGAGCAGTACTTC
CASSSGGYEQYF
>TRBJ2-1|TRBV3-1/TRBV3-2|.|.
TGTGCCAGCAGCCCGGACACTGGGTGGAATGAGCAGTTCTTC
CASSPDTGWNEQFF
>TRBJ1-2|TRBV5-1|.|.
TGCGCCAGCCGGGTCAGGGTTGACTATGGCTACACCTTC
CASRVRVDYGYTF
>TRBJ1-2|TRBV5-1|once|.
TGCGCCAGCAGCTTGGCCTCACCCACTTATGGCTACACCTTC
CASSLASPTYGYTF
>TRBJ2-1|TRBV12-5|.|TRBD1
TGTGCTAGTGTTCCCGGACGACAGGGGTCGGATGAGCAGTTCTTC
CASVPGRQGSDEQFF
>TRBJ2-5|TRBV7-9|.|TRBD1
TGTGCCAGCAGCCCATTTATAGGACAGGGGAGTGAGACCCAGTACTTC
CASSPFIGQGSETQYF
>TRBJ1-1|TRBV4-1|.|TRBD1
TGCGCCAGCAGCCCCCCGGGACAGGGGGCGCGGGGCACTGAAGCTTTCTTT
CASSPPGQGARGTEAFF
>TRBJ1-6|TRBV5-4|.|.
TGTGCCAGCAGCTCAGAAAGGGAGAATTCACCCCTCCACTTT
CASSSERENSPLHF
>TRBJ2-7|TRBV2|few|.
TGTGCCAGCAGTGAGGCCGGGGAGCAGTACTTC
CASSEAGEQYF
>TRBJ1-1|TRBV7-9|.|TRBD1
TGTGCCAGCAGCTTAGAGGACAGGGGCCCTGAAGCTTTCTTT
CASSLEDRGPEAFF
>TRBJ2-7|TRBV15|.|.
TGTGCCACCAGCAGCGGGGACTCCTACGAGCAGTACTTC
CATSSGDSYEQYF
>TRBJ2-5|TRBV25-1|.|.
TGTGCCAGCAGTGAAAGAGGCGGGGAGACCCAGTACTTC
CASSERGGETQYF
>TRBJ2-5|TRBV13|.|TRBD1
TGTGCCAGCAGCCCCCGGACAGGAACTGGGGAAACCCAGTACTTC
CASSPRTGTGETQYF
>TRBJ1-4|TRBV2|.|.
TGTGCCAGCAGTGTGTCCGGGGTTAATGAAAAACTGTTTTTT
CASSVSGVNEKLFF
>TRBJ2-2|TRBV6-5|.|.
TGTGCCAGCAGTTCGGCAGGGGTGAACACCGGGGAGCTGTTTTTT
CASSSAGVNTGELFF
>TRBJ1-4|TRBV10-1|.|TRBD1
TGCGCCAGCAGTGTCCCAGGGGGGTATGGTGAAAAACTGTTTTTT
CASSVPGGYGEKLFF
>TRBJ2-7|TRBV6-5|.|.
TGTGCCAGCAGTTACCTCATCCAGGGGAGCAAGCAGTACTTC
CASSYLIQGSKQYF
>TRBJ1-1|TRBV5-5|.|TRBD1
TGTGCCAGCAGACGGGAGGGGGCGCGTAGTACTGAAGCTTTCTTT
CASRREGARSTEAFF
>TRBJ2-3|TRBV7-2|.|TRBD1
TGTGCCAGCAGTCGAGTTCGGACAGGGGTCACAGATACGCAGTATTTT
CASSRVRTGVTDTQYF
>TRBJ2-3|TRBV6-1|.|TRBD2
TGTGCCAGCAGTGACCTAGCGGGGGGGGCCAGACGCACAGATACGCAGTATTTT
CASSDLAGGARRTDTQYF
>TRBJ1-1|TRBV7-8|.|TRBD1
TGTGCCAGCAGCCTAGGGAGGACAGGGAGCACTGAAGCTTTCTTT
CASSLGRTGSTEAFF
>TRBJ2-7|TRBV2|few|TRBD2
TGTGCCAGTACTAGCGGGGGGTCCTACGAGCAGTACTTC
CASTSGGSYEQYF
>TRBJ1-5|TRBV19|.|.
TGTGCCAGTACTGTAGGCAGGGGATCTTTGCCCTACCCTCAGCCCCAGCATTTT
CASTVGRGSLPYPQPQHF
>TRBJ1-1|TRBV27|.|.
TGTGCCAGCAGGAGAACAGTCGCCCCGGAAGCTTTCTTT
CASRRTVAPEAFF